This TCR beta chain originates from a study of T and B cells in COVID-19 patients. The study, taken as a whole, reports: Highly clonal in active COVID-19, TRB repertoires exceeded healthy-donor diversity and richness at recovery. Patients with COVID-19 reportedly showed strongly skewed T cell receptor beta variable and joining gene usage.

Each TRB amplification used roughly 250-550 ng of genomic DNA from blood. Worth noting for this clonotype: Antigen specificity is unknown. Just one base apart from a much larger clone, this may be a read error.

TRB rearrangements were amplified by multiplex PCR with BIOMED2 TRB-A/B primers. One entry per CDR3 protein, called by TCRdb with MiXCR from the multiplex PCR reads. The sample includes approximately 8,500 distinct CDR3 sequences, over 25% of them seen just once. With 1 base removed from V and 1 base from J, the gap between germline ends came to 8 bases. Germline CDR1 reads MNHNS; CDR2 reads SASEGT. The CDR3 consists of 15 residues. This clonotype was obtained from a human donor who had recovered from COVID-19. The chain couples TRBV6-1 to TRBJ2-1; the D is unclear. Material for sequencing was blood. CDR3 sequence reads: CASSEERSSYNEQFF. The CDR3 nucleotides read TGTGCCAGCAGTGAAGAAAGAAGTTCCTACAATGAGCAGTTCTTC.